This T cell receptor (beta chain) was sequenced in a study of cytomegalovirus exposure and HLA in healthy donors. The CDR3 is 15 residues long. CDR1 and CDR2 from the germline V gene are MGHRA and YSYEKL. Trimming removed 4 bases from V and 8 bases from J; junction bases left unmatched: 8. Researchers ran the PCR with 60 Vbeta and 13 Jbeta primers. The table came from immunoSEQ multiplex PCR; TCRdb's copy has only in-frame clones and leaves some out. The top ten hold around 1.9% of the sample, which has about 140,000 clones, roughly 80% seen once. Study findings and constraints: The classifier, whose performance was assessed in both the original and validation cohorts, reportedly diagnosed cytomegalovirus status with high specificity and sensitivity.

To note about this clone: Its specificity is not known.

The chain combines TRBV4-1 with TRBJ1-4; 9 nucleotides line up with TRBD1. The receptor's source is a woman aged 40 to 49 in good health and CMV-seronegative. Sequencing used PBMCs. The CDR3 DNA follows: TGCGCCAGCAGCCCGAGGACAGGGGCGGGGGAAAAACTGTTTTTT. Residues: CASSPRTGAGEKLFF.